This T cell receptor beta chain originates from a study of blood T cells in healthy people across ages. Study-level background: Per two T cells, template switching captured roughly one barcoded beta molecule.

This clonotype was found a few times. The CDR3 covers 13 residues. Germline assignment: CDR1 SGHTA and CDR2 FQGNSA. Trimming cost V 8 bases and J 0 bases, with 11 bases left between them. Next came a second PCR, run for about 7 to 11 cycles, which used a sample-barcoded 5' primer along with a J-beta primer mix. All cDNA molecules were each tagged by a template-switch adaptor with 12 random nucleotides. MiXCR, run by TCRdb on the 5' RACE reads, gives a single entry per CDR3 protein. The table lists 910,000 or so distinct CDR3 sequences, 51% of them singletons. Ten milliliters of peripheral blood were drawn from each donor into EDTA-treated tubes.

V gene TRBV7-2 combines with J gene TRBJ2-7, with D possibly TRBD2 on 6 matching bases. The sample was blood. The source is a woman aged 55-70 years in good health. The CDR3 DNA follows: TGTGCCAGCGTGTCGGAGGGCTCCTACGAGCAGTACTTC. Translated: CASVSEGSYEQYF.